This TCR beta chain is drawn from a study of blood T cells in healthy people across ages. Study-level results: Conclusively comparing naive with antigen-experienced cells was impossible with unsorted PBMCs. A roughly linear fall in TCR beta diversity per million T cells was seen with increasing age. Donor CMV status, an unknown factor, possibly confounded changes in expanded clonotypes.

On this clonotype itself: Its antigen is unidentified.

It was with a sample-barcoded 5' primer and a J-beta primer mix that a second PCR of roughly 7 to 12 cycles was run. Each cDNA molecule carried a tag from a template-switch adaptor that contained 12 random nucleotides. TCRdb independently ran MiXCR on the 5' RACE reads; one entry per CDR3 protein. The sample lists about 1.4 million distinct CDR3 sequences; 59% were seen once. This CDR3 comprises 15 residues. Trimming stripped 5 bases from V and 0 bases from J, with 13 bases between. Germline CDR1 is KGHSH and CDR2 is LQKENI. V gene TRBV18 combines with J gene TRBJ1-1, with D hard to call. The specimen was blood. The clonotype comes from a young man in good health. CDR3 nucleotide sequence: TGTGCCAGCTCATCGCGTGTTTTGATGAACACTGAAGCTTTCTTT. Residues: CASSSRVLMNTEAFF.